This T cell receptor beta chain derives from a study of neurological immune-mediated disorders. This clonotype has at least ten counts. By 5'RACE with 10-nucleotide random UMIs, the cDNA was made. Sequencing runs each yielded over 180 million TCR-beta sequences from 15-18 subjects. TCRdb fed the 5' RACE reads into MiXCR, producing one record per CDR3 protein. The sample has 81,000 or so distinct CDR3 sequences, about 12% seen once. Time point specified: longitudinal time-point 2. Unsorted libraries came from 2 million PBMCs stored at -80 °C. Sequenced input: PBMCs. This sequence originates from a female donor with HTLV-1-associated myelopathy (HAM/TSP).

CDR3 sequence: CASSVDISAYGYTF. Written as DNA, the CDR3 is TGTGCCAGCAGTGTGGACATTTCGGCCTATGGCTACACCTTC. J is TRBJ1-2 and V is TRBV2; weak D call: TRBD1 (5 bases). V lost 4 bases to trimming and J lost 4 bases, with 13 bases between them. The CDR3 contains 14 residues. Germline CDR1 SNHLY, CDR2 FYNNEI.